Given below is one T cell receptor beta chain in context. The sample is drawn from a study of shared clonotypes between healthy human individuals. Original processing notes: ImmunoSEQ output lacked quality scores and full-length reads, limiting matched filtering. TCRdb's copy holds only in-frame clones and misses some; the assay was immunoSEQ multiplex PCR. Clone size and the V and J calls come from that table; the DNA yielded D and trimming. The table records over 1.4 million clones, around 97% of them present only once. Between the trimmed V and J ends, which lost 6 bases and 4 bases, there was a span of 17 bases. There are 15 residues in the CDR3. Germline CDR1 and CDR2: SGHRS and YFSETQ.

The clonotype was recovered from a man between 25 and 39 years old in good health. The V and J genes are TRBV5-1 and TRBJ2-1; D could derive from TRBD1 or TRBD2 (5 bases each). The sequenced sample consisted of naive CD4+ T cells sorted from blood. Subset noted: CD45RA+ positively selected. The CDR3 reads CASTEGTPKYNEQFF. CDR3 sequence (DNA): TGCGCCAGCACTGAGGGGACGCCGAAATACAATGAGCAGTTCTTC.